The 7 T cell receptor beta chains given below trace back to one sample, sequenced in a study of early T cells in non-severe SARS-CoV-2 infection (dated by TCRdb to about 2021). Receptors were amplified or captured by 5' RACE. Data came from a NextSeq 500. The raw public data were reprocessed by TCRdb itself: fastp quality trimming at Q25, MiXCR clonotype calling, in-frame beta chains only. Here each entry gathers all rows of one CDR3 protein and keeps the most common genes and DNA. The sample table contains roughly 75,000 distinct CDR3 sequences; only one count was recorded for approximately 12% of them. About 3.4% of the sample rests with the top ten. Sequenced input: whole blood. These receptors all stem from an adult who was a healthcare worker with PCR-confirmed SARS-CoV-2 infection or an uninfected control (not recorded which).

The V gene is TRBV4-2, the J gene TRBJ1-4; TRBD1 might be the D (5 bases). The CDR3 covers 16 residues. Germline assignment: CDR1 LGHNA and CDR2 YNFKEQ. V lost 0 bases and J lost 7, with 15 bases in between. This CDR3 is CASSQERSLGGEKLFF. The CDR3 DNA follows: TGTGCCAGCAGCCAAGAGAGGTCCCTTGGGGGTGAAAAACTGTTTTTT.

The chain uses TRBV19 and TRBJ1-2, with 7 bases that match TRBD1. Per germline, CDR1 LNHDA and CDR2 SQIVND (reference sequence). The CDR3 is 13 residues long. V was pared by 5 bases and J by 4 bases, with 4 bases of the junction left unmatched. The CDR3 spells CASSGGQIYGYTF. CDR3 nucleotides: TGTGCCAGTAGTGGGGGACAGATCTATGGCTACACCTTC.

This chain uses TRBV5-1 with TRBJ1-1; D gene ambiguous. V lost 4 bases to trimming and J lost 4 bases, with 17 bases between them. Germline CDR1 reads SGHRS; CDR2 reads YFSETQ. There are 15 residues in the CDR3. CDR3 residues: CASSELAAGGTEAFF. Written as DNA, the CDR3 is TGCGCCAGCAGCGAACTAGCTGCGGGTGGCACTGAAGCTTTCTTT.

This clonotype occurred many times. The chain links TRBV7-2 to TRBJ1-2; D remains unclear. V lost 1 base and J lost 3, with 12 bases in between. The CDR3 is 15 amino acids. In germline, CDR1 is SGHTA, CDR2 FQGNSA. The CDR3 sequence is CASSLDPGSDYGYTF. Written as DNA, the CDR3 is TGTGCCAGCAGCTTAGATCCGGGAAGCGACTATGGCTACACCTTC.

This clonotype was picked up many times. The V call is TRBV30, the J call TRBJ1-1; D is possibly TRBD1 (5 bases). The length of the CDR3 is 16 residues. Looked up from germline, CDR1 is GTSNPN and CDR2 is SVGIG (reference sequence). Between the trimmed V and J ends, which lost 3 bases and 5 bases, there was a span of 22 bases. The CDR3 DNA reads TGTGCCTGGAGCGTATCATACGCCGGGGCAGGGACTGAAGCTTTCTTT. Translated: CAWSVSYAGAGTEAFF.

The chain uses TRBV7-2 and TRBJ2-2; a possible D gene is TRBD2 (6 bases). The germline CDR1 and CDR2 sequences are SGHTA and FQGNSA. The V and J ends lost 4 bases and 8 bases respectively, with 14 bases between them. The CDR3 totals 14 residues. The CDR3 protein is CASSYTTSSGELFF. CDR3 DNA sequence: TGTGCCAGCAGCTACACTACTAGCTCTGGGGAGCTGTTTTTT.

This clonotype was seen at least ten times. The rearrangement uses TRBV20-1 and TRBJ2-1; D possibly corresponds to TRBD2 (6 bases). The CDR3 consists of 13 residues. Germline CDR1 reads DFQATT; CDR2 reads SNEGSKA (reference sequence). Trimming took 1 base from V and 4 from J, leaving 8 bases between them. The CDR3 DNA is TGCAGTGCTAGAGCGCGGGGTTACAATGAGCAGTTCTTC. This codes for CSARARGYNEQFF.